The T cell receptor beta chain under discussion was sequenced for a study of T cells in Graves' hyperthyroidism and ophthalmopathy (dated by TCRdb to the late 2010s). Describing the broader study: Peripheral blood was sampled at the time of initial diagnosis, prior to any treatment. A discovery cohort of about a hundred patients, roughly 43 with Graves' ophthalmopathy and roughly 59 with stable Graves' hyperthyroidism, was used to find distinguishing TCR V-J signatures. Whether ophthalmopathy could be predicted prospectively was tested in an independent validation cohort made up of 18 to 20 hyperthyroidism patients plus 17 patients who later progressed to ophthalmopathy. The roughly 94 discovery patients were randomly split 7:3 into training and test sets. The study also compared thyroid tissue and blood T-cell repertoires from roughly 6 Graves' hyperthyroidism patients. After sampling, hyperthyroidism patients received methimazole starting at 30 mg daily, and ophthalmopathy patients received high-dose intravenous methylprednisolone. According to the paper, TCR Vbeta CDR3 sequencing was carried out on some 140 peripheral blood samples, which came from under 50 ophthalmopathy, under 80 hyperthyroidism and about 17 progressor patients. Study-wide findings and limitations: In validation, the model predicted progression to ophthalmopathy with 55% to 71% sensitivity and approximately 74% specificity, a median of roughly seven months before onset. A model built on a 13 V-J signature distinguished ophthalmopathy from stable hyperthyroidism, reaching 87.88% sensitivity and 81.08% specificity in cross-validation and 80%/75% in testing. No statistical method was used to set the sample size in advance, and investigators knew the group allocation. Blood samples also contained most of the expanded thyroid clonotypes (frequency above 0.001), which suggests that blood repertoires may reflect thyroid immune responses.

This clonotype was seen many times. Its antigen is still unknown. Nothing much larger sits one base from this clone, and base qualities are not available. The TCR beta CDR3 regions were amplified from RNA transcripts. The first round of RT-PCR for the TCR CDR3 was performed with the HTBI primer set and the Qiagen OneStep RT-PCR kit. A second multiplex PCR round built the libraries, followed by size selection and purification. The libraries were sequenced on an Illumina HiSeq2000 using paired-end 100 bp reads. Turning to the authors' computational methods: Raw data were processed with SOAPnuke, discarding reads with adapters, uncalled bases, mean Phred below 15, or no exact constant-primer or identifier match. High-quality paired reads were merged using COPE v1.2.5, and each unique nucleotide sequence was defined as a clonotype. Clonotypes were aligned to IMGT TRBV, TRBD and TRBJ reference segments using MiTCR v1.1. The analysis included only V-J combinations with a frequency above 0.0001, which together covered approximately 99% of the repertoires. The TCS score was defined as F50 (clonal expansion) divided by E x V (chaos), with BLOSUM62-based TCRdist calculated between CDR3 peptides within each V-J. Welch's t-statistics and random forest reduced roughly 500 V-J features to around 14, which were used in a naive Bayes classifier (R e1071). The public reads were quality trimmed at Q25 with fastp and then assembled into clones with MiXCR by TCRdb, keeping productive beta chains. CDR3 protein duplicates are merged, each entry listing the most common genes and DNA. The V and J calls were not made by the authors but by TCRdb's processing. Within this sample are fewer than 700,000 distinct CDR3 sequences, with 15% to 20% of them counted one time only. The ten top clones hold 3% to 4% of the sample.

Per the germline V gene, SGHAT is the CDR1 and FQNNGV is the CDR2. Trimming at the junction amounts to 5 bases on V and 5 bases on J, and the germline ends lie 15 bases apart. Taken from cysteine to phenylalanine, the CDR3 has 14 residues. The retained sequence is limited to the CDR3, 42 bases, with the frame set at the first base. A patient counted as having stable Graves' hyperthyroidism if no progression to ophthalmopathy occurred over 18 months of follow-up. The hyperthyroidism patients were between 18 and 65 years old and newly diagnosed, with a disease duration of less than 2 months. Any patient with an uncontrolled infection, another autoimmune disease, pregnancy or lactation was excluded. Clinical symptoms, serum thyroxine and TRAb, thyroid ultrasound, and orbital computed tomography formed the basis for the diagnoses. PBMCs were isolated from roughly 10 ml of fresh peripheral blood by Ficoll-Paque density gradient centrifugation. Trizol reagent was used to extract total RNA, and RNA quality was then checked on an Agilent 2100 Bioanalyzer.

The rearrangement combines TRBV11-2 with TRBJ2-5, with the D gene tentatively TRBD1 or TRBD2, based on 5 matching bases in each. The specimen was blood. This receptor was identified in a woman aged 25 to 39 with Graves' hyperthyroidism. The CDR3 loop reads CASSLSGTSETQYF. The nucleotide sequence is TGTGCCAGCAGCCTCTCCGGGACCTCGGAGACCCAGTACTTC.